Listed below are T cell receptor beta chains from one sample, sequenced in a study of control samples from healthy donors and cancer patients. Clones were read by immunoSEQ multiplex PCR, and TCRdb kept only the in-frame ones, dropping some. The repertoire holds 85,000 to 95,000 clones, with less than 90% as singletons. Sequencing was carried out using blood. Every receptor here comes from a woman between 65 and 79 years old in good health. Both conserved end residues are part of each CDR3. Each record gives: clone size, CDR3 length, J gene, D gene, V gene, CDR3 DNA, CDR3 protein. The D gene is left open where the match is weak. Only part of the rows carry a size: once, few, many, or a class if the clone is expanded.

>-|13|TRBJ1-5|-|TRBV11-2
TGTGCCAGCAGCTTTGAGAGAGGGCTGCCCCAGCATTTT
CASSFERGLPQHF
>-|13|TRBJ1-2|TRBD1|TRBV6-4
TGTGCCAGCAGCCTGACAGGGGGAGGTGGCTACACCTTC
CASSLTGGGGYTF
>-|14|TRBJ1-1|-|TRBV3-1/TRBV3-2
TGTGCCAGCAGCCAAGCACAAAGTGGCACTGAAGCTTTCTTT
CASSQAQSGTEAFF
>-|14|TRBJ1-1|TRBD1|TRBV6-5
TGTGCCAGCAGGTCGGGACAGCTGAACACTGAAGCTTTCTTT
CASRSGQLNTEAFF
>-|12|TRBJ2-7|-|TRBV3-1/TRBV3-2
TGTGCCAGCAGCCAAGAAAAGGACGAGCAGTACTTC
CASSQEKDEQYF
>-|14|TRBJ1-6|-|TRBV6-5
TGTGCCAGCAAGCCGGGACCGTCCAATTCACCCCTCCACTTT
CASKPGPSNSPLHF
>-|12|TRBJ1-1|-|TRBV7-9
TGTGCCAGCAGCTTTTCTGGAGATTTGGCTTTCTTT
CASSFSGDLAFF
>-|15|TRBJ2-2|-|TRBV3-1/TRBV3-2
TGTGCCAGCAGCCCACTTACCACGAACACCGGGGAGCTGTTTTTT
CASSPLTTNTGELFF
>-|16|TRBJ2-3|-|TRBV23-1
TGCGCCAGCAGTCAATATTTTTCGGGGCTCACAGATACGCAGTATTTT
CASSQYFSGLTDTQYF
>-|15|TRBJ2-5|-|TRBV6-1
TGTGCCAGCAGTGAACGGGCACCGCTGCAAGAGACCCAGTACTTC
CASSERAPLQETQYF
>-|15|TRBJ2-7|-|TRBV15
TGTGCCACCAGCAGAGAGGTGGCCCAAGGGAACGAGCAGTACTTC
CATSREVAQGNEQYF
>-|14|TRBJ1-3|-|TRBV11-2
TGTGCCAGCAGCAGCGGACAGCCTGGAAACACCATATATTTT
CASSSGQPGNTIYF
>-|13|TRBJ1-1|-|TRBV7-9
TGTGCCAGCAGCCCCGGAGGGAGGGGGGAAGCTTTCTTT
CASSPGGRGEAFF
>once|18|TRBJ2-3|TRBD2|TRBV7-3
TGTGCCAGCAGCTCTAACCCGGGACTAGCGGGGGGAGCAGATACGCAGTATTTT
CASSSNPGLAGGADTQYF
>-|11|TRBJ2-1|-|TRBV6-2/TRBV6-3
TGTGCCAGCAGCCCCAGGAATGAGCAGTTCTTC
CASSPRNEQFF
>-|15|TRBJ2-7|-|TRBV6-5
TGTGCCAGCAGTTACACAGCTGAATCGACCTACGAGCAGTACTTC
CASSYTAESTYEQYF
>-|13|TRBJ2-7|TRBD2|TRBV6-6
TGTGCCAGCAGACGTAAGCGGGAGGGCGAGCAGTACTTC
CASRRKREGEQYF